The TCR beta chain under discussion was sequenced for a study of blood T cell repertoires in COVID-19. Study at large: Spain, Italy and the United States supplied samples that represented acute and convalescent COVID-19. T cells, B-cell-depleted T cells, or PBMCs supplied cDNA or gDNA.

This table comes from immunoSEQ multiplex PCR, and its TCRdb copy is limited to in-frame clones, with some not included. The data contain 80,000 to 100,000 clones, 85% to 90% of them singletons. After removal of 3 bases from V and 4 bases from J, the junction contained 6 bases not matched to a gene. CDR3 size: 16 residues. Germline V gives CDR1 LNHNV, CDR2 YYDKDF (reference sequence). V and J are TRBV15 and TRBJ1-2, with TRBD1 matching 12 bases. The sequence came from a woman aged 60-75 years in a cohort sampled during active or convalescent COVID-19. Sequenced input: peripheral blood. Here the CDR3 DNA reads TGTGCCACCAGCAGGGGGGGGACAGGGGGCTTCTATGGCTACACCTTC. Translation gives CATSRGGTGGFYGYTF.